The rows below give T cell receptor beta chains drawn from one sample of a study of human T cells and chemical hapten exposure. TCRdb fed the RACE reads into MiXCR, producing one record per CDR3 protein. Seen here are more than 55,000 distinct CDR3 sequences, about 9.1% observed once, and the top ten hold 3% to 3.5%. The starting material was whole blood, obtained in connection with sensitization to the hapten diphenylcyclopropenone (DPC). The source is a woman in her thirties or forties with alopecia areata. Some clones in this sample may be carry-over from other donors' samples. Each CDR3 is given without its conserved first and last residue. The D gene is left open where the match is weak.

CDR3 protein: ASSSGTGFNEQF
J gene: TRBJ2-1
V gene: TRBV27
D gene: TRBD1

CDR3 protein: SAQGSSNQPQH
J gene: TRBJ1-5
V gene: TRBV29-1
D gene: -

CDR3 protein: SVRAGNSGNTIY
J gene: TRBJ1-3
V gene: TRBV29-1
D gene: -

CDR3 protein: ASSQPLGPMNTEAF
J gene: TRBJ1-1
V gene: TRBV23-1
D gene: -

CDR3 protein: ASSLDWHGQGNTGELF
J gene: TRBJ2-2
V gene: TRBV7-6
D gene: TRBD1

CDR3 protein: ASSSRAGEKLF
J gene: TRBJ1-4
V gene: TRBV7-3
D gene: -

CDR3 protein: ASSVGEASTMEAF
J gene: TRBJ1-1
V gene: TRBV9
D gene: -

CDR3 protein: AGGGQAFGEAF
J gene: TRBJ1-1
V gene: TRBV27
D gene: TRBD1

CDR3 protein: ASSIVRTGGNQPQH
J gene: TRBJ1-5
V gene: TRBV19
D gene: TRBD1

CDR3 protein: ASSLRPGMNTEAF
J gene: TRBJ1-1
V gene: TRBV7-3
D gene: -

CDR3 protein: ASSQGSKTEAF
J gene: TRBJ1-1
V gene: TRBV3-1
D gene: -

CDR3 protein: ASREVGGSGDTQY
J gene: TRBJ2-3
V gene: TRBV7-3
D gene: TRBD1

CDR3 protein: ASSLRLRQLISQETQY
J gene: TRBJ2-5
V gene: TRBV11-2
D gene: -

CDR3 protein: ASSSMSSYNEQF
J gene: TRBJ2-1
V gene: TRBV7-2
D gene: -

CDR3 protein: ASSETGQGLGGGYT
J gene: TRBJ1-2
V gene: TRBV7-2
D gene: TRBD1

CDR3 protein: ASSSSPREGYEQY
J gene: TRBJ2-7
V gene: TRBV7-8
D gene: TRBD2

CDR3 protein: ASSPATSRGYT
J gene: TRBJ1-2
V gene: TRBV7-2
D gene: -

CDR3 protein: ASSPERDRGGDQPQH
J gene: TRBJ1-5
V gene: TRBV18
D gene: TRBD1

CDR3 protein: SVRGQTNTEAF
J gene: TRBJ1-1
V gene: TRBV29-1
D gene: -

CDR3 protein: ASSLGQGLV
J gene: TRBJ2-1
V gene: TRBV7-8
D gene: -

CDR3 protein: SARGGGEQY
J gene: TRBJ2-7
V gene: TRBV20-1
D gene: -

CDR3 protein: SVEERGNYGYT
J gene: TRBJ1-2
V gene: TRBV29-1
D gene: -

CDR3 protein: SALMGGGGTEAF
J gene: TRBJ1-1
V gene: TRBV20-1
D gene: -

CDR3 protein: ASSSRPGTGSGSYNEQF
J gene: TRBJ2-1
V gene: TRBV9
D gene: TRBD1

CDR3 protein: ASSRQGVKTEAF
J gene: TRBJ1-1
V gene: TRBV25-1
D gene: TRBD1

CDR3 protein: ASSPSQETQY
J gene: TRBJ2-5
V gene: TRBV18
D gene: -

CDR3 protein: ASSLYGGTINSPLH
J gene: TRBJ1-6
V gene: TRBV7-9
D gene: -

CDR3 protein: ASSSPGAFMKTQY
J gene: TRBJ2-5
V gene: TRBV7-2
D gene: -

CDR3 protein: ASSLYPGWDEQY
J gene: TRBJ2-7
V gene: TRBV27
D gene: -

CDR3 protein: ASSRGVTGELF
J gene: TRBJ2-2
V gene: TRBV9
D gene: -

CDR3 protein: ASSSGPSGEQY
J gene: TRBJ2-7
V gene: TRBV12-3/TRBV12-4
D gene: -

CDR3 protein: ASSYSRSRGTTGELF
J gene: TRBJ2-2
V gene: TRBV6-5
D gene: TRBD2

CDR3 protein: ASSQDGWAGNNEQF
J gene: TRBJ2-1
V gene: TRBV4-3
D gene: -

CDR3 protein: ASGTSAGRGTGELF
J gene: TRBJ2-2
V gene: TRBV7-6
D gene: TRBD2

CDR3 protein: ASRAQTGPNEQY
J gene: TRBJ2-7
V gene: TRBV6-5
D gene: TRBD1

CDR3 protein: ASEDFSYNEQF
J gene: TRBJ2-1
V gene: TRBV12-3/TRBV12-4
D gene: -

CDR3 protein: ASSPRQRETQY
J gene: TRBJ2-5
V gene: TRBV7-8
D gene: -

CDR3 protein: ASSATYRTEQY
J gene: TRBJ2-7
V gene: TRBV7-2
D gene: -

CDR3 protein: ASSKGRDRGNEQF
J gene: TRBJ2-1
V gene: TRBV7-2
D gene: TRBD1

CDR3 protein: ASSLGSQGETQY
J gene: TRBJ2-5
V gene: TRBV7-9
D gene: -

CDR3 protein: ASSATNWGASYNEQF
J gene: TRBJ2-1
V gene: TRBV27
D gene: -

CDR3 protein: ASSYSDGKGTDTQY
J gene: TRBJ2-3
V gene: TRBV6-2/TRBV6-3
D gene: -

CDR3 protein: ASSHGGDGYEQY
J gene: TRBJ2-7
V gene: TRBV3-1
D gene: -

CDR3 protein: ASSPPVVAGSTDTQY
J gene: TRBJ2-3
V gene: TRBV9
D gene: TRBD2

CDR3 protein: ASSWTGGETALF
J gene: TRBJ2-1
V gene: TRBV12-3/TRBV12-4
D gene: TRBD1

CDR3 protein: ASSLPQRGVY
J gene: TRBJ2-3
V gene: TRBV5-6
D gene: TRBD2

CDR3 protein: ASSPDRGTENYGYT
J gene: TRBJ1-2
V gene: TRBV3-1
D gene: TRBD1

CDR3 protein: ASSHVFTGRGL
J gene: TRBJ1-1
V gene: TRBV23-1
D gene: -

CDR3 protein: ASSYPASPQH
J gene: TRBJ1-5
V gene: TRBV6-2/TRBV6-3
D gene: -